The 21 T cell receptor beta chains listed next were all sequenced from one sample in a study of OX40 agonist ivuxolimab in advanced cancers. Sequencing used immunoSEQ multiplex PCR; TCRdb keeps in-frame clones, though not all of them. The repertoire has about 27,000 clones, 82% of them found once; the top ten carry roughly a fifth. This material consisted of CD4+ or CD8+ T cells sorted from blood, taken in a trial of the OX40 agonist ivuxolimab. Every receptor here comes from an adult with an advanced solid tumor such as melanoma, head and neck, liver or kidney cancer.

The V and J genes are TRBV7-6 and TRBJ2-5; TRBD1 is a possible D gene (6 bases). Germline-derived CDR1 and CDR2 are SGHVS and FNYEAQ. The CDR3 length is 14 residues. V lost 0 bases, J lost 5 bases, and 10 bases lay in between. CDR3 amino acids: CASSLAPRGETQYF. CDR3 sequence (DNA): TGTGCCAGCAGCTTAGCGCCCAGGGGCGAGACCCAGTACTTC.

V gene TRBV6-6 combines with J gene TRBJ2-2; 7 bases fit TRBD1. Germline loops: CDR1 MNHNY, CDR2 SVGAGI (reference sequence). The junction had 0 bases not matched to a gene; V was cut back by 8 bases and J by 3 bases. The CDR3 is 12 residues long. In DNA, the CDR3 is TGTGCCAGCGGGACAGACACCGGGGAGCTGTTTTTT. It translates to CASGTDTGELFF.

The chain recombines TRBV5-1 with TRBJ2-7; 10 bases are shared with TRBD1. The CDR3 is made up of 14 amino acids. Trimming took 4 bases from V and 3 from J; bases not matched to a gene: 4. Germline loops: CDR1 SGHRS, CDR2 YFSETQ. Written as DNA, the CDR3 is TGCGCCAGCAGCACCGGGACAGGGGACTACGAGCAGTACTTC. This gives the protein CASSTGTGDYEQYF.

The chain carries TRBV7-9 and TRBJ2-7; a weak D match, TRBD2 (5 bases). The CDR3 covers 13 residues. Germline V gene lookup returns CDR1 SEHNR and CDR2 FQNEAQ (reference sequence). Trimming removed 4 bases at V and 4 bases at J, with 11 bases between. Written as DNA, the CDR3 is TGTGCCAGCAGCTCCAATTCGGGATACGAGCAGTACTTC. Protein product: CASSSNSGYEQYF.

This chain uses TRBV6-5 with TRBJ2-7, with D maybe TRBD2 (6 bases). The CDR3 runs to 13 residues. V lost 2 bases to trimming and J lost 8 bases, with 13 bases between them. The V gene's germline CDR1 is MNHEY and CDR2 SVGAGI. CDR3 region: CASSYRAGRKQYF. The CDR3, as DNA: TGTGCCAGCAGTTACCGGGCAGGGAGGAAGCAGTACTTC.

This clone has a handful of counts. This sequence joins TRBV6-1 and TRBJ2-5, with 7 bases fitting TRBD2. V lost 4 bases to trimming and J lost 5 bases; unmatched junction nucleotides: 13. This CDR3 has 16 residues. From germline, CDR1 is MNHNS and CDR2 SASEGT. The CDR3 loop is CASSGDNIRRGETQYF. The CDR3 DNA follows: TGTGCCAGCAGTGGGGATAATATTCGGCGGGGGGAGACCCAGTACTTC.

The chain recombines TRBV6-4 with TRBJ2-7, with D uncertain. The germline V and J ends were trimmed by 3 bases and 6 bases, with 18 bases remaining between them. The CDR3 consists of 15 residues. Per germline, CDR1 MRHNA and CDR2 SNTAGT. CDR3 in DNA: TGTGCCAGCAGTGAAACCTGCCCTCAGTTCCGCGAGCAGTACTTC. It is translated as CASSETCPQFREQYF.

The CDR3 loop is CASSFSGRVNEQFF. The DNA of the CDR3 is TGCGCCAGCAGCTTTTCTGGGAGGGTAAATGAGCAGTTCTTC. V gene TRBV5-1 combines with J gene TRBJ2-1; 7 bases align to TRBD2. Germline V lookup: CDR1 SGHRS, CDR2 YFSETQ. The length of the CDR3 is 14 residues. After removal of 2 bases from V and 7 bases from J, the junction contained 6 bases not matched to a gene.

The CDR3 DNA sequence: TGTGCCAGCAGCTTAACAGGGAACACTGAAGCTTTCTTT. It encodes CASSLTGNTEAFF. The chain joins TRBV7-3 to TRBJ1-1; D gene unclear. Trimming shortened V by 0 bases and J by 1 base, and 3 bases separated the two germline ends. This CDR3 has 13 amino acids. Germline values: CDR1 SGHTA, CDR2 FQGTGA.

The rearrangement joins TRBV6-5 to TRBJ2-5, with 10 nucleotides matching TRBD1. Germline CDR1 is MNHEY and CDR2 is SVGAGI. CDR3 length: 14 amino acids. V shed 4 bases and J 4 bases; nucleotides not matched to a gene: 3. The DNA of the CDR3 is TGTGCCAGCAGTTCGGGACAGGGGTTAGAGACCCAGTACTTC. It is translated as CASSSGQGLETQYF.

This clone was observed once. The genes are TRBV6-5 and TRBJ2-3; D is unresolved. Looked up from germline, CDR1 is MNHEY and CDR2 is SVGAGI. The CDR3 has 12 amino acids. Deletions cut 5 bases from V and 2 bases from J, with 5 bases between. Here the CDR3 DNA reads TGTGCCAGCAGTCGAGACACAGATACGCAGTATTTT. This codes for CASSRDTDTQYF.

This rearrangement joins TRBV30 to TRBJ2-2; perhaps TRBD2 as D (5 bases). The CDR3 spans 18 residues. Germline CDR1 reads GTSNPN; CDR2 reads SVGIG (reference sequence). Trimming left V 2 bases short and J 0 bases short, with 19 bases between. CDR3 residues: CAWSTPDFKTANTGELFF. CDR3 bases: TGTGCCTGGAGTACCCCGGACTTTAAAACGGCGAACACCGGGGAGCTGTTTTTT.

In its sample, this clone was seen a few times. CDR3: CASSLTTLAGELFF. CDR3 DNA sequence: TGTGCCAGCAGTTTGACGACCTTAGCCGGGGAGCTGTTTTTT. The chain combines TRBV27 with TRBJ2-2, with D hard to call. Per the germline V gene, CDR1 is MNHEY and CDR2 is SMNVEV (reference sequence). The V and J ends lost 3 bases and 6 bases respectively, with 11 bases between them. The CDR3 sequence is 14 residues long.

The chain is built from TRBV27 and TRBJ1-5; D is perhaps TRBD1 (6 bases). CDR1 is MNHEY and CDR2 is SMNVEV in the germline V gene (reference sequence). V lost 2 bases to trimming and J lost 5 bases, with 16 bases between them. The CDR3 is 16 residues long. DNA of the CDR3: TGTGCCAGCAGTTTAGGAGGAGGGGGAAAAGATCAGCCCCAGCATTTT. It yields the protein CASSLGGGGKDQPQHF.

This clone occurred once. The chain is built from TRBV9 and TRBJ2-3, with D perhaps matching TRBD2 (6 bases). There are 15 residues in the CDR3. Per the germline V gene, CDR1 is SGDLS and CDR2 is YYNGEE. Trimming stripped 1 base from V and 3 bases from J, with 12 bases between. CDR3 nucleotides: TGTGCCAGCAGCGTAAGTGGGGGAGGTACAGATACGCAGTATTTT. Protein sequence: CASSVSGGGTDTQYF.

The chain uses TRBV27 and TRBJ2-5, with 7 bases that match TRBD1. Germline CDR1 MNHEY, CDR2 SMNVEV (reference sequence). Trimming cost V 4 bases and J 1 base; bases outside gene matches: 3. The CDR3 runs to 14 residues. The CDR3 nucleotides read TGTGCCAGCAGTTCACAGGGGTTCCAAGAGACCCAGTACTTC. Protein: CASSSQGFQETQYF.

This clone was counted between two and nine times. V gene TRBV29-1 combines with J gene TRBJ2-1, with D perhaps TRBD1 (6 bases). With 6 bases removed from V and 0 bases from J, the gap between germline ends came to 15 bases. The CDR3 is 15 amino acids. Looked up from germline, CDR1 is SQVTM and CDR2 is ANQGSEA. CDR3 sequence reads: CSVLGAGPSYNEQFF. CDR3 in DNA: TGCAGCGTCCTGGGGGCAGGTCCCTCCTACAATGAGCAGTTCTTC.

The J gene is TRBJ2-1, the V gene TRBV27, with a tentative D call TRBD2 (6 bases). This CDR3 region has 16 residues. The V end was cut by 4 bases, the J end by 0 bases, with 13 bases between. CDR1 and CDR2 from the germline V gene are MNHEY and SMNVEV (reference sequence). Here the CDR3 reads CASSSSGVSSYNEQFF. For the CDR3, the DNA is TGTGCCAGCAGTTCCTCGGGGGTGAGCTCCTACAATGAGCAGTTCTTC.

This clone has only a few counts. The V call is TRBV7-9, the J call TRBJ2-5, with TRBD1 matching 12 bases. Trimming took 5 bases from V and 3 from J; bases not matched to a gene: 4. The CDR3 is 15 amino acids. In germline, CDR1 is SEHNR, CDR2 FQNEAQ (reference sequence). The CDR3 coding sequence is TGTGCCAGCAGCCTGGGACAGGGGGCTGAAGAGACCCAGTACTTC. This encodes CASSLGQGAEETQYF. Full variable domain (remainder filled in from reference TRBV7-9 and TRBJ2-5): DTGVSQNPRHKITKRGQNVTFRCDPISEHNRLYWYRQTLGQGPEFLTYFQNEAQLEKSRLLSDRFSAERPKGSFSTLEIQRTEQGDSAMYLCASSLGQGAEETQYFGPGTRLLVL.

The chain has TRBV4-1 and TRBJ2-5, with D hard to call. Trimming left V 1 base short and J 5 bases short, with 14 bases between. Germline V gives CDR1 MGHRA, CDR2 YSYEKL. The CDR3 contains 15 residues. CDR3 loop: CASSQVLAEEETQYF. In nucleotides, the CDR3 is TGCGCCAGCAGCCAAGTTCTTGCCGAAGAGGAGACCCAGTACTTC.

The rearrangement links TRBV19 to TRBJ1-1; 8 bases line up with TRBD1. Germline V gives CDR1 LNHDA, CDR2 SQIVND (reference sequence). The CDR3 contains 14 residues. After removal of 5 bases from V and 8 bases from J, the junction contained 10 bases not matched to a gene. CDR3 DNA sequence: TGTGCCAGTAGTTCGGCCGGGACAGGTCCCGAAGCTTTCTTT. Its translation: CASSSAGTGPEAFF.